What follows is one T cell receptor (beta chain) and its context. One base away lies a much larger clone, so this may be a sequencing read error. This sample stems from a study of T cells in Graves' hyperthyroidism and ophthalmopathy. RNA transcripts were the template for amplifying TCR beta CDR3 regions. An initial round of RT-PCR targeting the TCR CDR3 relied on the HTBI primer set. Each CDR3 protein gets one entry after TCRdb re-called the multiplex PCR reads with MiXCR. The sample shows 340,000 or so distinct CDR3 sequences, about 21% of them seen only once. Per the germline V gene, CDR1 is LNHNV and CDR2 is YYDKDF (reference sequence). This CDR3 has 14 residues.

J is TRBJ1-4 and V is TRBV15, with D possibly TRBD1 on 5 matching bases. The sequence was obtained from a woman between 45 and 65 years old with Graves' hyperthyroidism. Specimen: blood. The DNA of the CDR3 is TGTGCCACCAGCCCCAGGACAACTAATGAAGAACTGTTTTTT. It yields the protein CATSPRTTNEELFF.